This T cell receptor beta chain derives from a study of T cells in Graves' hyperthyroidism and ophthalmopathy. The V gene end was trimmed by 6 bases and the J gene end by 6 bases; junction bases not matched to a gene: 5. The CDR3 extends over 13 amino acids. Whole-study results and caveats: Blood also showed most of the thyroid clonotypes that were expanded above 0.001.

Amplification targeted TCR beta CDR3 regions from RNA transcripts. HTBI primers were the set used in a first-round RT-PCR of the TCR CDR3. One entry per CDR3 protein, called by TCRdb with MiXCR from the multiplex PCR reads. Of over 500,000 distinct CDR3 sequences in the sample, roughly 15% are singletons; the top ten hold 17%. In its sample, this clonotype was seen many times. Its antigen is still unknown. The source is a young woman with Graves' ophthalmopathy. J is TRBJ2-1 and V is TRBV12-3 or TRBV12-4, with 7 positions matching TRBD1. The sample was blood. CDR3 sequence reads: CASRSGTANEQFF. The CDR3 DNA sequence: TGTGCCAGCAGATCCGGGACAGCCAATGAGCAGTTCTTC.